A single sample is the source of the 11 T cell receptor beta chains below, sequenced in a study of CD8 T cells in ankylosing spondylitis. Notes on the study in general: Apparently characteristic of ankylosing spondylitis blood was a TCR beta motif (roughly eight highly homologous variants).

MiXCR, run by TCRdb on the 5' RACE reads, gives a single entry per CDR3 protein. The sample includes about 540,000 distinct CDR3 sequences, approximately 12% of them seen just once. Which antigens these TCRs recognize remains unknown. Sequenced material: blood, either unsorted or a sorted T cell fraction (not recorded which). These receptors were taken from a male donor with ankylosing spondylitis.

This clonotype was observed at least ten times. CDR3 amino acids: CASSFRGRGTEAFF. The CDR3 region has the DNA TGCGCCAGCAGCTTTCGAGGTAGGGGAACTGAAGCTTTCTTT. The J gene is TRBJ1-1, the V gene TRBV5-1; D might be TRBD1 (5 bases). There are 14 residues in the CDR3. Trimming stripped 2 bases from V and 5 bases from J, with 13 bases between. Germline V gene sequence: CDR1 SGHRS, CDR2 YFSETQ. Full variable domain (outside the CDR3, taken from reference TRBV5-1 and TRBJ1-1): KAGVTQTPRYLIKTRGQQVTLSCSPISGHRSVSWYQQTPGQGLQFLFEYFSETQRNKGNFPGRFSGRQFSNSRSEMNVSTLELGDSALYLCASSFRGRGTEAFFGQGTRLTVV.

This clonotype has just a few counts. The genes are TRBV7-2 and TRBJ2-2, with 7 positions matching TRBD2. CDR1 and CDR2 from the germline V gene are SGHTA and FQGNSA. The CDR3 spans 14 residues. With V trimmed by 5 bases and J by 15 bases, 15 bases remained unmatched. The CDR3 loop is CASSPTTSAGQLFF. CDR3 coding DNA: TGTGCCAGCAGCCCAACCACTAGCGCGGGTCAGTTGTTTTTT.

A few counts support this clonotype. CDR3 nucleotide sequence: TGTGCCAGCAGCGTAGGGGGATCTCTACCGCCCGATACGCAGTATTTT. Translated, it gives CASSVGGSLPPDTQYF. The chain combines TRBV9 with TRBJ2-3; D is unresolved. The germline V gene encodes CDR1 SGDLS and CDR2 YYNGEE. Trimming pared 0 bases from V and 6 bases from J, leaving 17 bases between. The length of the CDR3 is 16 residues.

This clonotype was observed many times. The CDR3 is CASSFIAGGSADTQYF. In DNA form, the CDR3 reads TGTGCCAGCAGTTTCATAGCGGGAGGAAGCGCAGATACGCAGTATTTT. The chain employs TRBV12-3 or TRBV12-4 and TRBJ2-3, with TRBD2 matching over 10 bases. The CDR3 loop spans 16 amino acids. Unmatched junction bases numbered 7, after V lost 3 bases and J lost 4 bases.

This clonotype was seen a handful of times. This sequence joins TRBV5-6 and TRBJ2-7, with 9 bases aligning to TRBD1. This CDR3 has 13 amino acids. The V segment lost 1 base and the J segment 5 bases; nucleotides outside the gene matches: 1. CDR1 is SGHDT and CDR2 is YYEEEE in the germline V gene. CDR3 sequence: CASSLTGGNEQYF. The CDR3 nucleotides are TGTGCCAGCAGCTTGACAGGGGGCAACGAGCAGTACTTC.

CDR3 sequence reads: CSATVLRANTEAFF. CDR3 bases: TGCAGTGCTACAGTCTTACGGGCGAACACTGAAGCTTTCTTT. The chain carries TRBV20-1 and TRBJ1-1, with no clear D. Germline CDR1 and CDR2: DFQATT and SNEGSKA (reference sequence). Trimming took 4 bases from V and 1 from J, leaving 13 bases between them. This CDR3 is built from 14 residues.

This chain uses TRBV7-2 with TRBJ2-7; D possibly uses TRBD1 or TRBD2 (5 bases each). The germline V gene encodes CDR1 SGHTA and CDR2 FQGNSA. This CDR3 has 14 residues. Trimming stripped 3 bases from V and 1 base from J, with 10 bases between. The CDR3 loop reads CASSLTGRSYEQYF. CDR3 DNA sequence: TGTGCCAGCAGCTTGACGGGACGTTCCTACGAGCAGTACTTC.

This sequence joins TRBV24-1 and TRBJ1-2, with a possible D match to TRBD1 (6 bases). The ends were cut back, 4 bases at V and 4 bases at J, with 15 bases in the middle. CDR3 length: 15 amino acids. Germline lookup yields CDR1 KGHDR and CDR2 SFDVKD. The CDR3 bases are TGTGCCACCAGTGACCCGAGGACAGATCCCTATGGCTACACCTTC. Its protein is CATSDPRTDPYGYTF.

This clonotype was counted only a few times. The CDR3 spells CSVEAGLAGDPTDTQYF. CDR3 coding DNA: TGCAGCGTTGAAGCGGGGCTAGCGGGAGACCCCACAGATACGCAGTATTTT. V gene TRBV29-1 combines with J gene TRBJ2-3, with 10 bases identical to TRBD2. J lost 2 bases, V lost 1 base, and 9 bases had no gene match. This CDR3 has 17 amino acids. The germline CDR1 and CDR2 sequences are SQVTM and ANQGSEA.

This clonotype came up a few times. The chain carries TRBV5-6 and TRBJ2-1; perhaps TRBD1 as D (6 bases). From germline, CDR1 is SGHDT and CDR2 YYEEEE. This CDR3 comprises 16 residues. The V and J ends lost 3 bases and 2 bases respectively, with 15 bases between them. As DNA, the CDR3 is TGTGCCAGCAGCTCCTACAGGGTAGGGACCTACAATGAGCAGTTCTTC. Translated: CASSSYRVGTYNEQFF.

The chain links TRBV7-9 to TRBJ1-2, with D maybe TRBD1 (5 bases). Trimming took off 3 bases at V and 0 bases at J, with 11 bases between the two ends. Germline-derived CDR1 and CDR2 are SEHNR and FQNEAQ (reference sequence). The CDR3 loop spans 15 amino acids. DNA for the CDR3: TGTGCCAGCAGCTTGCCCGGGGCGGCTAACTATGGCTACACCTTC. Its protein product is CASSLPGAANYGYTF.